This T cell receptor (beta chain) was documented in a study of vaccination effects on CD4 cells after COVID-19. Study-wide context: Post-vaccine sampling occurred a median 72 days after the second dose.

Study outcomes and limitations: Among infection- and vaccine-induced clones, marked clonal contraction occurred late after vaccination.

With regard to this clone: Its antigen is currently unknown.

Sequenced by immunoSEQ multiplex PCR; TCRdb stores in-frame clones only, minus some. The sample has 28,000 or so clones, around four fifths seen once. Sequencing followed a ViraFEST assay step that expanded antigen-specific CD4+ T cells with viral peptide pools. After less than twelve days in culture, the CD4+ T cells were isolated. Two-dose BNT162b2 or mRNA-1273 vaccination was given to participants. From germline, CDR1 is SGHVS and CDR2 FQNEAQ. CDR3 length equals 15 residues. J lost 7 bases, V lost 5 bases, and 5 bases had no gene match. The gene calls are TRBV7-8 and TRBJ2-2; 12 bases match TRBD2. The sequence was obtained from a human donor who received a COVID-19 vaccine. Some clones in this sample may be carry-over from other donors' samples. The sequenced sample was CD4+ T cells from PBMCs cultured with HCoV-NL63 spike peptides, obtained after COVID-19 vaccination. CDR3 in amino acids: CASSLGLAGNGELFF. The CDR3 bases are TGTGCCAGCAGCCTAGGACTAGCGGGAAACGGGGAGCTGTTTTTT.